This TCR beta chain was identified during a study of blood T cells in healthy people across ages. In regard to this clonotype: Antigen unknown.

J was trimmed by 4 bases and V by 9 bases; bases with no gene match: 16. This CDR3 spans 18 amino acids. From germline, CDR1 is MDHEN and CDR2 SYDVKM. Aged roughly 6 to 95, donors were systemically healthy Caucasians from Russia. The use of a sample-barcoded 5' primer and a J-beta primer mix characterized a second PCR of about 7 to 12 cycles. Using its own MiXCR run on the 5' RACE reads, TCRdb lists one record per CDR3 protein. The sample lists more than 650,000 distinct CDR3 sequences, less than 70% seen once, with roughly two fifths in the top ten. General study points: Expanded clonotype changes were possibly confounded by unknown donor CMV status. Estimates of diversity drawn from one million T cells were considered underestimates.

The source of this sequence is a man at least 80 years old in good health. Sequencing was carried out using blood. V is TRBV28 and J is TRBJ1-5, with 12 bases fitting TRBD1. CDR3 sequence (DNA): TGTGCCAGTCATTCCGGGACAGGGGGCCCGAGGGGTAATCAGCCCCAGCATTTT. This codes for CASHSGTGGPRGNQPQHF. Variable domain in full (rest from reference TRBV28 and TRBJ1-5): DVKVTQSSRYLVKRTGEKVFLECVQDMDHENMFWYRQDPGLGLRLIYFSYDVKMKEKGDIPEGYSVSREKKERFSLILESASTNQTSMYLCASHSGTGGPRGNQPQHFGDGTRLSIL.